These T cell receptor beta chains were read from a single sample in a study of blood T cell repertoires in COVID-19. TCRdb keeps only in-frame clones here, not all; method: immunoSEQ multiplex PCR. The sample yields around 160,000 clones, around 85% seen once. Sequenced sample: peripheral blood. These receptors were collected from a woman aged 55-70 years with COVID-19, enrolled during active disease. CDR3s include the opening cysteine and the closing phenylalanine or tryptophan. A D gene is named only where the DNA matches it firmly. The size of a clone is reported for some rows only, either as once, few or many, or as a class for expanded clones.

abundance,v_gene,d_gene,j_gene,CDR3aa,CDR3nt
-,TRBV4-1,TRBD2,TRBJ2-1,CASISGAGAQNEQFF,TGCGCCAGCATATCAGGAGCGGGGGCCCAAAATGAGCAGTTCTTC
once,TRBV5-4,-,TRBJ1-1,CASSLGLDQAFF,TGTGCCAGCAGCCTAGGACTGGATCAAGCTTTCTTT
few,TRBV5-4,-,TRBJ1-2,CASSFLNYGYTF,TGTGCCAGCAGCTTCCTAAACTATGGCTACACCTTC
-,TRBV2,-,TRBJ2-3,CASKSRTEFTDTQYF,TGTGCCAGCAAATCCCGAACCGAGTTCACAGATACGCAGTATTTT
-,TRBV19,-,TRBJ2-5,CASSPGGGGETQYF,TGTGCCAGTTCTCCGGGAGGGGGCGGAGAGACCCAGTACTTC
-,TRBV5-6,TRBD1,TRBJ1-2,CASSLDVGQGISGYTF,TGTGCCAGCAGCTTGGATGTGGGACAGGGAATTTCGGGCTACACCTTC
-,TRBV29-1,TRBD1,TRBJ1-2,CSVERTGPNYGYTF,TGCAGCGTCGAGCGGACAGGACCAAACTATGGCTACACCTTC
-,TRBV4-2,TRBD1,TRBJ1-1,CASSQVGTGGQNEAFF,TGTGCCAGCAGCCAAGTTGGGACAGGGGGCCAGAATGAAGCTTTCTTT
-,TRBV28,-,TRBJ1-6,CASAASGVNSPLHF,TGTGCCAGCGCGGCGTCAGGGGTTAATTCACCCCTCCACTTT
-,TRBV9,-,TRBJ2-2,CASSVVDTGELFF,TGTGCCAGCAGCGTAGTAGACACCGGGGAGCTGTTTTTT
-,TRBV15,TRBD1,TRBJ2-7,CATSRGQGVPYEQYF,TGTGCCACCAGCAGGGGACAGGGGGTCCCCTACGAGCAGTACTTC
-,TRBV7-3,TRBD1,TRBJ2-2,CASSLRAGGSGYTGELFF,TGTGCCAGCAGCTTAAGGGCAGGGGGCTCGGGATACACCGGGGAGCTGTTTTTT
-,TRBV3-1/TRBV3-2,-,TRBJ2-5,CASSYGTDQETQYF,TGTGCCAGCAGCTACGGGACTGACCAAGAGACCCAGTACTTC
-,TRBV11-2,-,TRBJ2-5,CASSRSGETQYF,TGTGCCAGCAGCCGGTCGGGGGAGACCCAGTACTTC
-,TRBV19,-,TRBJ1-1,CASSIPGRADTEAFF,TGTGCCAGTAGTATACCAGGCAGGGCGGACACTGAAGCTTTCTTT
-,TRBV6-1,TRBD1,TRBJ2-7,CASSELTGTLYEQYF,TGTGCCAGCAGTGAACTGACAGGGACCCTCTACGAGCAGTACTTC
-,TRBV30,TRBD1,TRBJ1-3,CAWSGGQSSSGNTIYF,TGTGCCTGGAGTGGGGGACAGTCGAGCTCTGGAAACACCATATATTTT
few,TRBV30,-,TRBJ1-1,CASSPGGARTEAFF,TGTGCCTCATCCCCGGGGGGCGCAAGGACTGAAGCTTTCTTT
many,TRBV4-2,TRBD2,TRBJ2-3,CASSQGGLAGADTQYF,TGTGCCAGCAGCCAAGGAGGACTAGCGGGGGCAGATACGCAGTATTTT
few,TRBV7-9,-,TRBJ1-2,CASRRDGRDWGGYTF,TGTGCCAGCAGGCGAGATGGACGGGATTGGGGTGGCTACACCTTC
-,TRBV7-2,TRBD1,TRBJ2-2,CASSPISGGTGETGELFF,TGTGCCAGCAGCCCTATCTCGGGAGGGACAGGGGAAACCGGGGAGCTGTTTTTT
-,TRBV5-1,TRBD2,TRBJ2-3,CASSSSGGAGTDTQYF,TGCGCCAGCAGCTCTAGCGGGGGGGCAGGCACAGATACGCAGTATTTT
-,TRBV20-1,-,TRBJ1-3,CSAGTGNTIYF,TGCAGTGCTGGCACAGGAAACACCATATATTTT
-,TRBV11-2,-,TRBJ1-1,CASSPPRARNTEAFF,TGTGCCAGCAGCCCCCCGCGGGCTCGGAACACTGAAGCTTTCTTT
-,TRBV6-6,-,TRBJ1-3,CASSSGTGDPGNTIYF,TGTGCCAGCAGTTCGGGGACGGGGGACCCTGGAAACACCATATATTTT
once,TRBV5-1,TRBD2,TRBJ2-1,CASSSGTSGYNEQFF,TGCGCCAGCAGTTCCGGGACTAGCGGGTACAATGAGCAGTTCTTC
-,TRBV30,TRBD1,TRBJ1-6,CAWSQDREGHSPLHF,TGTGCCTGGAGCCAGGACAGGGAGGGGCATTCACCCCTCCACTTT
-,TRBV7-6,TRBD1,TRBJ1-1,CASSQQGALGETFF,TGTGCCAGCAGCCAACAGGGGGCCTTAGGTGAAACTTTCTTT
-,TRBV5-1,-,TRBJ2-5,CASSLVPGGPITQETQYF,TGCGCCAGCAGCTTGGTCCCGGGGGGCCCCATCACCCAAGAGACCCAGTACTTC
few,TRBV11-2,TRBD2,TRBJ2-1,CASSSGLALHNEQFF,TGTGCCAGCAGCTCGGGACTAGCCCTGCACAATGAGCAGTTCTTC
-,TRBV10-3,TRBD1,TRBJ2-7,CAISESMLGQGMIYF,TGTGCCATCAGTGAGTCGATGCTCGGACAGGGGATGATTTACTTC
few,TRBV29-1,-,TRBJ2-5,CSVGLAPNIQETQYF,TGCAGCGTTGGGCTAGCGCCTAACATTCAAGAGACCCAGTACTTC
-,TRBV7-8,-,TRBJ1-5,CASSRRRGSNQPQHF,TGTGCCAGCAGCCGCCGTCGGGGAAGCAATCAGCCCCAGCATTTT
-,TRBV13,-,TRBJ2-3,CASSPFGDTQYF,TGTGCCAGCAGCCCCTTCGGAGATACGCAGTATTTT
-,TRBV27,TRBD1,TRBJ1-5,CASRKGTVSNQPQHF,TGTGCCAGCAGAAAAGGGACAGTTAGCAATCAGCCCCAGCATTTT
-,TRBV30,-,TRBJ2-7,CAWSMGGRAGNEQYF,TGTGCCTGGAGTATGGGGGGACGAGCGGGTAACGAGCAGTACTTC
-,TRBV14,-,TRBJ2-5,CASSLRETQYF,TGTGCCAGCAGCCTCCGGGAGACCCAGTACTTC
-,TRBV5-1,TRBD2,TRBJ2-2,CASSLSGGAGAGELFF,TGCGCCAGCAGCTTAAGCGGGGGGGCCGGAGCCGGGGAGCTGTTTTTT
-,TRBV5-4,TRBD2,TRBJ2-5,CASSLGLAGAVQETQYF,TGTGCCAGCAGCTTGGGACTAGCGGGGGCCGTCCAAGAGACCCAGTACTTC
-,TRBV6-1,TRBD1,TRBJ2-1,CASSEGLLAGGHEQFF,TGTGCCAGCAGTGAAGGGTTGCTTGCAGGGGGCCATGAGCAGTTCTTC